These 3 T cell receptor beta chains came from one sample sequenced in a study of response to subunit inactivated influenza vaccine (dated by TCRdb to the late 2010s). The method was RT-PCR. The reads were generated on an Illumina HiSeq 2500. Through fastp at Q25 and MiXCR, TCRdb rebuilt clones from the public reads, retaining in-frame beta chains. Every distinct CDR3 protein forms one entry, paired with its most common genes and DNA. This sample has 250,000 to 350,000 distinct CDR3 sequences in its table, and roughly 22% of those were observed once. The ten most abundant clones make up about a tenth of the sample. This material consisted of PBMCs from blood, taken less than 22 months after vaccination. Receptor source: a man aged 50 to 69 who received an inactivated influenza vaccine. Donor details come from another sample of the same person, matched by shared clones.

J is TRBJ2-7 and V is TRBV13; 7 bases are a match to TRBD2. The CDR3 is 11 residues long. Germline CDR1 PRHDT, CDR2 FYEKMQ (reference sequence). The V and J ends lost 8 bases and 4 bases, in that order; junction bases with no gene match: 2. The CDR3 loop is CASQRGYEQYF. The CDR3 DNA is TGTGCCAGCCAGCGGGGTTACGAGCAGTACTTC.

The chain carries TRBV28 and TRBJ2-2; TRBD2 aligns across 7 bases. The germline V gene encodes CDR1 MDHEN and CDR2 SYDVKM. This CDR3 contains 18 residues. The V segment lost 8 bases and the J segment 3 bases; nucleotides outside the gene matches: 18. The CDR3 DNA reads TGTGCCAGCGGGTCTTTAATTAGGGCAGCGGGGTACACCGGGGAGCTGTTTTTT. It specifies CASGSLIRAAGYTGELFF.

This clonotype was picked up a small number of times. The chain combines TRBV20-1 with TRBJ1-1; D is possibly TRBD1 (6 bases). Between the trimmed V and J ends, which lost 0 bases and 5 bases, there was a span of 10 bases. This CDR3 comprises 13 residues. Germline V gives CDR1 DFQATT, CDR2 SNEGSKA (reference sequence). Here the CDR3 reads CSARDHRVTEAFF. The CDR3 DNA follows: TGCAGTGCTAGAGATCACAGGGTTACTGAAGCTTTCTTT.